The 22 T cell receptor beta chains below come from one sample, sequenced in a study of blood T cell repertoires in COVID-19. Generated by immunoSEQ multiplex PCR, the TCRdb table keeps only in-frame clones and is missing some. Of 70,000 to 80,000 clones detected, 80% appear once; the ten largest clones hold 12%. The specimen sequenced was peripheral blood. These receptors were taken from a human donor in a cohort sampled during active COVID-19.

This clone was found many times. The chain carries TRBV2 and TRBJ2-4; 11 bases fit TRBD2. This CDR3 region has 17 residues. Germline V lookup: CDR1 SNHLY, CDR2 FYNNEI. V dropped 5 bases and J dropped 0; count of bases not matched to a gene: 6. The CDR3 DNA sequence: TGTGCCAGCAGTTTCAGACTAGCGGGGTTAGCCAAAAACATTCAGTACTTC. Protein sequence: CASSFRLAGLAKNIQYF.

The CDR3 bases are TGTGCCAGCTCACCACCGAACATCGAGACCCAGTACTTC. Amino acids: CASSPPNIETQYF. This chain joins TRBV18 and TRBJ2-5; D not resolved. The germline V gene encodes CDR1 KGHSH and CDR2 LQKENI. The V gene lost 0 bases and the J gene lost 5 bases, with 7 bases spanning the gap. This CDR3 region has 13 residues.

V usage is TRBV5-1 and J usage is TRBJ2-5, with 7 nucleotides matching TRBD1. The CDR3 consists of 15 residues. The germline V gene encodes CDR1 SGHRS and CDR2 YFSETQ. Trimming removed 3 bases from V and 1 base from J; junction bases left unmatched: 6. The chain's CDR3 is CASSSTGQPQETQYF. The CDR3, as DNA: TGCGCCAGCAGCTCCACGGGACAGCCCCAAGAGACCCAGTACTTC.

In this sample, this clone turned up once. The rearrangement uses TRBV19 and TRBJ1-5, with D perhaps matching TRBD1 (5 bases). From germline, CDR1 is LNHDA and CDR2 SQIVND (reference sequence). V lost 3 bases to trimming and J lost 2 bases, with 8 bases between them. The CDR3 spans 14 residues. The CDR3 DNA reads as TGTGCCAGTAGTATCATAGGGGGCAATCAGCCCCAGCATTTT. It yields the protein CASSIIGGNQPQHF. Full variable domain (missing parts from reference TRBV19 and TRBJ1-5): DGGITQSPKYLFRKEGQNVTLSCEQNLNHDAMYWYRQDPGQGLRLIYYSQIVNDFQKGDIAEGYSVSREKKESFPLTVTSAQKNPTAFYLCASSIIGGNQPQHFGDGTRLSIL.

The genes are TRBV24-1 and TRBJ2-1, with a possible D match to TRBD2 (6 bases). This CDR3 is 19 amino acids long. CDR1 and CDR2 (germline): KGHDR, SFDVKD. V was trimmed by 0 bases and J by 8 bases, leaving 25 bases between them. CDR3 DNA: TGTGCCACCAGTGATTTGCACCTCCTCGGAGGGCGACGGCCCGATGAGCAGTTCTTC. As protein: CATSDLHLLGGRRPDEQFF.

The DNA for the CDR3 is TGTGCCAGCAGCCCCCCTTCAGGGGGCTGGGACACTGAAGCTTTCTTT. It specifies CASSPPSGGWDTEAFF. The gene calls are TRBV13 and TRBJ1-1, with 8 bases fitting TRBD1. The germline V gene encodes CDR1 PRHDT and CDR2 FYEKMQ (reference sequence). Trimming cost V 5 bases and J 3 bases; bases outside gene matches: 11. The CDR3 length is 16 residues.

J is TRBJ1-2 and V is TRBV19; TRBD1 aligns across 8 bases. Per germline, CDR1 LNHDA and CDR2 SQIVND (reference sequence). The CDR3 is 13 amino acids. J gave up 4 bases and V 6 bases, and 4 bases lay outside the gene matches. CDR3 coding DNA: TGTGCCAGTAGAAACAGGGGGACCTATGGCTACACCTTC. Translating gives CASRNRGTYGYTF.

The chain recombines TRBV18 with TRBJ1-2, with D perhaps matching TRBD1 (5 bases). The CDR3 is 15 residues long. CDR1 is KGHSH, CDR2 LQKENI, per germline. V was shortened by 4 bases and J by 1 base, with 13 bases between the two germline ends. CDR3 region: CASSLDGGSNYGYTF. CDR3 DNA: TGTGCCAGCTCACTAGACGGGGGAAGTAACTATGGCTACACCTTC.

The chain uses TRBV19 and TRBJ2-7; 12 bases agree with TRBD2. The length of the CDR3 is 14 residues. Trimming removed 5 bases from V and 5 bases from J; junction bases left unmatched: 4. Germline V gene lookup returns CDR1 LNHDA and CDR2 SQIVND (reference sequence). The CDR3 region is CASSASGGAHEQYF. CDR3 sequence (DNA): TGTGCCAGTAGTGCTAGCGGGGGGGCACACGAGCAGTACTTC.

This clone was observed once. The chain is built from TRBV5-4 and TRBJ2-3, with D maybe TRBD2 (6 bases). The CDR3 loop spans 16 amino acids. The V gene's germline CDR1 is SGHNT and CDR2 YYREEE (reference sequence). The V gene lost 0 bases and the J gene lost 1 base, with 12 bases spanning the gap. The CDR3 DNA reads as TGTGCCAGCAGCTTGGGACGGGGGTCTCGCACAGATACGCAGTATTTT. Amino acids: CASSLGRGSRTDTQYF. Complete variable domain (other parts from reference TRBV5-4 and TRBJ2-3): ETGVTQSPTHLIKTRGQQVTLRCSSQSGHNTVSWYQQALGQGPQFIFQYYREEENGRGNFPPRFSGLQFPNYSSELNVNALELDDSALYLCASSLGRGSRTDTQYFGPGTRLTVL.

The chain couples TRBV5-1 to TRBJ2-5; D perhaps matches TRBD1 (6 bases). The CDR3 is 14 amino acids. Germline V lookup: CDR1 SGHRS, CDR2 YFSETQ. The V end was cut by 0 bases, the J end by 1 base, with 7 bases between. The CDR3 coding sequence is TGCGCCAGCAGCTTGGGCAGGGGCCAAGAGACCCAGTACTTC. This codes for CASSLGRGQETQYF.

DNA for the CDR3: TGTGCCAGCAGCCGGAGACTAGCGGGGGACAATGAGCAGTTCTTC. Translating gives CASSRRLAGDNEQFF. The chain recombines TRBV6-2 or TRBV6-3 with TRBJ2-1; TRBD2 aligns across 12 bases. There are 15 residues in the CDR3. Germline CDR1 reads MNHEY; CDR2 reads SVGEGT. Trimming took 6 bases from V and 5 from J; bases not matched to a gene: 5.

The genes are TRBV4-3 and TRBJ2-1; 7 bases line up with TRBD1. Germline values: CDR1 LGHNA, CDR2 YSLEER. This CDR3 region has 14 residues. V was pared by 5 bases and J by 4 bases, with 5 bases of the junction left unmatched. The CDR3 is CASSFLGQYNEQFF. The CDR3 coding sequence is TGCGCCAGCAGCTTTCTGGGACAGTACAATGAGCAGTTCTTC.

This clone was counted between two and nine times. This chain joins TRBV28 and TRBJ1-2, with 9 bases that match TRBD1. CDR3 size: 16 residues. CDR1 MDHEN and CDR2 SYDVKM come from the germline V gene. The trim removed 5 bases at V and 8 bases at J, leaving 15 bases unmatched. The CDR3 here is CASSLPPGQGFGGYTF. Here the CDR3 DNA reads TGTGCCAGCAGTCTCCCCCCGGGACAGGGTTTCGGGGGCTACACCTTC.

The rearrangement uses TRBV3-1 (or the pseudogene TRBV3-2) and TRBJ2-7; D gene unclear. Trimming shortened V by 4 bases and J by 5 bases, and 6 bases separated the two germline ends. The CDR3 sequence is 11 residues long. Germline CDR1 and CDR2: LGHDT and YNNKEL (reference sequence). CDR3: CASSLTDEQYF. The DNA of the CDR3 is TGTGCCAGCAGCCTCACAGACGAGCAGTACTTC.

The gene calls are TRBV5-6 and TRBJ1-3, with 7 bases matching TRBD1. Germline V lookup: CDR1 SGHDT, CDR2 YYEEEE. CDR3 length: 15 residues. The V gene end was trimmed by 3 bases and the J gene end by 2 bases; junction bases not matched to a gene: 5. CDR3 in DNA: TGTGCCAGCAGCTGGGGAGACAGGGCTGGAAACACCATATATTTT. Amino acid sequence: CASSWGDRAGNTIYF.

The rearrangement joins TRBV3-1 (or the pseudogene TRBV3-2) to TRBJ2-1, with D tentatively TRBD2 (6 bases). Germline V gives CDR1 LGHDT, CDR2 YNNKEL (reference sequence). V lost 0 bases and J lost 8, with 17 bases in between. The CDR3 spans 16 residues. The CDR3 region is CASSQDTIKWGDEQFF. The DNA of the CDR3 is TGTGCCAGCAGCCAAGATACAATAAAGTGGGGGGATGAGCAGTTCTTC.

The chain has TRBV30 and TRBJ1-1, with 8 bases fitting TRBD1. The ends lost 2 bases at V and 4 bases at J; junction bases unmatched: 3. CDR3 length: 13 residues. Germline CDR1 reads GTSNPN; CDR2 reads SVGIG (reference sequence). Written as DNA, the CDR3 is TGTGCCTGGAGTCGACAGGGGAGCACTGAAGCTTTCTTT. Protein product: CAWSRQGSTEAFF.

The chain uses TRBV19 and TRBJ1-2; 10 nucleotides agree with TRBD1. The junction had 9 bases not matched to a gene; V was cut back by 2 bases and J by 0 bases. CDR1 and CDR2 (germline): LNHDA, SQIVND (reference sequence). The CDR3 consists of 18 residues. The DNA of the CDR3 is TGTGCCAGTAGTATAACGGGACAGGGGATAGGAGCTAACTATGGCTACACCTTC. Translation gives CASSITGQGIGANYGYTF.

The rearrangement uses TRBV7-9 and TRBJ1-1; tentative D call: TRBD1 (6 bases). The CDR3 is 15 residues long. Trimming stripped 5 bases from V and 2 bases from J, with 15 bases between. Germline CDR1 SEHNR, CDR2 FQNEAQ (reference sequence). The CDR3 nucleotides read TGTGCCAGCAGCCTAGGGACAACCCTTAACACTGAAGCTTTCTTT. As protein: CASSLGTTLNTEAFF.

The V call is TRBV24-1, the J call TRBJ1-1; D is perhaps TRBD1 (5 bases). Germline assignment: CDR1 KGHDR and CDR2 SFDVKD. V lost 8 bases, J lost 1 base, and 7 bases lay in between. CDR3 size: 12 residues. CDR3 DNA: TGTGCCACCAAGGGGCCGAACACTGAAGCTTTCTTT. As protein: CATKGPNTEAFF.

The J gene is TRBJ1-1, the V gene TRBV5-1; 7 nucleotides agree with TRBD1. Germline loops: CDR1 SGHRS, CDR2 YFSETQ. J was trimmed by 10 bases and V by 0 bases; bases with no gene match: 6. The CDR3 length is 13 residues. The CDR3 bases are TGCGCCAGCAGCTTGGGGATGGGGACAGTAGCTTTCTTT. Translation: CASSLGMGTVAFF.